This entry lists 5 T cell receptor beta chains sequenced from one sample in a study of T cells in Graves' hyperthyroidism and ophthalmopathy. Researchers amplified the TCR beta CDR3 regions from RNA transcripts. HTBI primers were used for first-round RT-PCR of the TCR CDR3. TCRdb recomputed calls from the multiplex PCR reads with MiXCR, one row per CDR3 protein. The data show about 680,000 distinct CDR3 sequences, roughly 32% seen once. Sequencing input: blood. The receptors here all came from a woman between 40 and 55 years old with Graves' hyperthyroidism.

The chain has TRBV4-1 and TRBJ1-1; D is ambiguous. Deletions cut 2 bases from V and 1 base from J, with 5 bases between. The CDR3 runs 13 residues. The germline V gene has CDR1 MGHRA and CDR2 YSYEKL. CDR3 loop: CASSQYQNTEAFF. DNA for the CDR3: TGCGCCAGCAGCCAATATCAGAACACTGAAGCTTTCTTT.

This clonotype was picked up a small number of times. The V call is TRBV6-5, the J call TRBJ2-5, with D unclear. Looked up from germline, CDR1 is MNHEY and CDR2 is SVGAGI. With 8 bases removed from V and 0 bases from J, the gap between germline ends came to 16 bases. There are 15 residues in the CDR3. CDR3 nucleotide sequence: TGTGCCAGCGCTCGCTTGTTGTTCGACCAAGAGACCCAGTACTTC. Protein sequence: CASARLLFDQETQYF.

This clonotype appeared a few times. The CDR3 sequence: CSVDPTWQGYWTRTDTQYF. The CDR3 coding sequence is TGCAGCGTTGACCCAACCTGGCAGGGATACTGGACCCGCACAGATACGCAGTATTTT. V usage is TRBV29-1 and J usage is TRBJ2-3; the D gene is possibly TRBD1 (5 bases). There are 19 residues in the CDR3. Trimming shortened V by 3 bases and J by 1 base, and 26 bases separated the two germline ends. The germline V gene encodes CDR1 SQVTM and CDR2 ANQGSEA.

There are many counts of this clonotype. J is TRBJ1-6 and V is TRBV7-9, with a possible D match to TRBD1 (5 bases). The CDR3 is made up of 17 amino acids. The germline CDR1 and CDR2 sequences are SEHNR and FQNEAQ (reference sequence). V lost 2 bases to trimming and J lost 10 bases, with 21 bases between them. CDR3 protein: CASSLSGTGGFGSPLHF. In DNA form, the CDR3 reads TGTGCCAGCAGCTTAAGCGGAACGGGGGGGTTCGGCTCACCCCTCCACTTT. The full variable domain, in which reference TRBV7-9 and TRBJ1-6 provide the parts outside the CDR3, is DTGVSQNPRHKITKRGQNVTFRCDPISEHNRLYWYRQTLGQGPEFLTYFQNEAQLEKSRLLSDRFSAERPKGSFSTLEIQRTEQGDSAMYLCASSLSGTGGFGSPLHFGNGTRLTVT.

On this clonotype: One base away lies a much larger clone, so this may be a sequencing read error. This sequence joins TRBV7-2 and TRBJ2-5, with D perhaps given as TRBD1 or TRBD2 (6 bases each). The CDR3 length is 14 residues. V lost 5 bases and J lost 9, with 19 bases in between. The germline gives CDR1 SGHTA, CDR2 FQGNSA. CDR3 amino acids: CASSPGAGAKAQYF. The DNA of the CDR3 is TGTGCCAGCAGCCCGGGGGCCGGGGCGAAGGCCCAGTACTTC.